The present T cell receptor (beta chain) was sequenced within a study of T cells after yellow fever vaccination. Study information: Those fractions that held only low numbers of cells were prepared using the SMART-Seq v4 Ultra Low Input RNA kit. Study-level findings and limits: Reappearance after the booster was seen for most primary-vaccination clones, at 96% CD4 and roughly 90% CD8.

The CDR3 runs 16 residues. The V end was cut by 8 bases, the J end by 4 bases, with 20 bases between. CDR1 and CDR2 from the germline V gene are LGHNA and YSLEER. TCRdb used MiXCR to reprocess the 5' RACE reads, holding one entry per CDR3 protein. The table records a few hundred thousand distinct CDR3 sequences, about a sixth of them present only once. Comment on this clonotype: Its cognate antigen is unknown.

Source: PBMCs, taken 5 to 6 days after the first yellow fever vaccination. The sequence derives from a man aged 18 to 29 who received the YFV17D yellow fever vaccine. This sequence joins TRBV4-3 and TRBJ2-2; D may match TRBD1 or TRBD2 (7 bases each). CDR3 sequence (DNA): TGCGCCAGCTCTTCCCTTGGGAGGGGGCTCACCGGGGAGCTGTTTTTT. Translation: CASSSLGRGLTGELFF.